Sequencing of this T cell receptor beta chain was carried out in a study of control samples from healthy donors and cancer patients. V trimming: 4 bases; J trimming: 0 bases; junction bases outside the gene matches: 2. The length of the CDR3 is 14 residues. Germline CDR1 SQVTM, CDR2 ANQGSEA. Sequencing was performed with immunoSEQ multiplex PCR; in TCRdb, only in-frame clones are kept and a portion is missing. The profile covers around 83,000 clones, with approximately 94% appearing a single time and roughly 1.3% taken by the ten largest. J is TRBJ1-4 and V is TRBV29-1, with 7 bases identical to TRBD1. The TCR comes from a woman in her thirties or forties with lung cancer. Sequencing used PBMCs. The CDR3 loop reads CSVGGQTTNEKLFF. The CDR3 region has the DNA TGCAGCGTTGGGGGACAGACAACTAATGAAAAACTGTTTTTT.